The 31 T cell receptor beta chains below all came from one sample that was sequenced in a study of shared clonotypes between healthy human individuals. Sequencing used immunoSEQ multiplex PCR; TCRdb keeps in-frame clones, though not all of them. The sample lists roughly 2,300,000 clones, 85% to 95% occurring once. The sequenced sample was naive CD4+ T cells from PBMCs. As to subset: CD45RA+ positively selected. Receptors originate from a man younger than 30 in good health. Some clones in this sample may be carry-over from other donors' samples.

The rearrangement uses TRBV2 and TRBJ2-2, with 7 bases that match TRBD1. Germline trimming cut 4 bases from V and 4 bases from J; bases unmatched to any gene: 3. CDR3 length equals 14 residues. Germline loops: CDR1 SNHLY, CDR2 FYNNEI. The CDR3 coding sequence is TGTGCCAGCAGTGGGGACAGCTCCACCGGGGAGCTGTTTTTT. Protein: CASSGDSSTGELFF.

The chain is built from TRBV28 and TRBJ1-4; tentative D call: TRBD1 (5 bases). Germline CDR1 MDHEN, CDR2 SYDVKM. The V end was cut by 0 bases, the J end by 4 bases, with 12 bases between. This CDR3 region has 16 residues. The DNA for the CDR3 is TGTGCCAGCAGTTTATGGTCCGGGGCTCATAATGAAAAACTGTTTTTT. Protein: CASSLWSGAHNEKLFF.

This sequence joins TRBV7-9 and TRBJ1-3, with D maybe TRBD1 (6 bases). Germline values: CDR1 SEHNR, CDR2 FQNEAQ (reference sequence). Trimming pared 5 bases from V and 3 bases from J, leaving 11 bases between. CDR3 length: 14 residues. CDR3 residues: CASSVRGFGNTIYF. In DNA form, the CDR3 reads TGTGCCAGCAGCGTCAGGGGCTTTGGAAACACCATATATTTT.

The chain has TRBV4-2 and TRBJ1-5; the D gene is possibly TRBD1 (5 bases). Germline loops: CDR1 LGHNA, CDR2 YNFKEQ. V was shortened by 0 bases and J by 2 bases, with 11 bases between the two germline ends. The CDR3 length is 16 residues. The CDR3 DNA follows: TGTGCCAGCAGCCAAGAGCCAGGGTCAGGCAATCAGCCCCAGCATTTT. Its protein product is CASSQEPGSGNQPQHF.

This chain links TRBV19 with TRBJ2-7, with 10 nucleotides matching TRBD1. V lost 10 bases to trimming and J lost 5 bases; unmatched junction nucleotides: 5. Germline V gene lookup returns CDR1 LNHDA and CDR2 SQIVND (reference sequence). The CDR3 consists of 12 residues. CDR3 protein: CATRTGGNEQYF. The CDR3 DNA is TGTGCCACACGGACAGGGGGAAACGAGCAGTACTTC.

The genes are TRBV6-1 and TRBJ2-2; 8 bases agree with TRBD1. This CDR3 has 14 residues. Germline CDR1 reads MNHNS; CDR2 reads SASEGT. The V and J ends lost 6 bases and 6 bases, in that order; junction bases with no gene match: 6. In DNA form, the CDR3 reads TGTGCCAGCAGAGGACAGGGTAGGGCCGGGGAGCTGTTTTTT. Encoded protein: CASRGQGRAGELFF.

The chain joins TRBV2 to TRBJ2-7; the D call may be TRBD1 or TRBD2 (7 bases each). The CDR3 is 16 residues long. CDR1 is SNHLY and CDR2 is FYNNEI in the germline V gene. Deletions cut 3 bases from V and 6 bases from J, with 21 bases between. CDR3 sequence reads: CASSEGGTVGPGEQYF. CDR3 nucleotides: TGTGCCAGCAGTGAGGGGGGGACAGTGGGGCCTGGCGAGCAGTACTTC.

The CDR3 DNA sequence: TGTGCCAGCTCAAGTAGCGGGAGGGACAATGAGCAGTTCTTC. This encodes CASSSSGRDNEQFF. V gene TRBV18 combines with J gene TRBJ2-1; 11 nucleotides line up with TRBD2. V shed 5 bases and J 5 bases; nucleotides not matched to a gene: 2. CDR1 and CDR2 from the germline V gene are KGHSH and LQKENI. CDR3 length: 14 amino acids.

The chain combines TRBV10-3 with TRBJ1-5, with D perhaps TRBD1 (5 bases). The CDR3 runs to 15 residues. Germline values: CDR1 ENHRY, CDR2 SYGVKD. V was trimmed by 3 bases and J by 6 bases, leaving 15 bases between them. The CDR3 bases are TGTGCCATCAGTGAAGGGGCCACAGACGGTCAGCCCCAGCATTTT. This codes for CAISEGATDGQPQHF.

The DNA for the CDR3 is TGCGCCAGCAGCTTGGAGTTCGGGCGGGAAAAACTGTTTTTT. Translating it yields CASSLEFGREKLFF. The chain is built from TRBV5-1 and TRBJ1-4; D remains ambiguous. CDR3 size: 14 residues. Germline values: CDR1 SGHRS, CDR2 YFSETQ. Trimming pared 0 bases from V and 8 bases from J, leaving 11 bases between. Full variable domain (missing parts from reference TRBV5-1 and TRBJ1-4): KAGVTQTPRYLIKTRGQQVTLSCSPISGHRSVSWYQQTPGQGLQFLFEYFSETQRNKGNFPGRFSGRQFSNSRSEMNVSTLELGDSALYLCASSLEFGREKLFFGSGTQLSVL.

The chain employs TRBV6-5 and TRBJ2-1, with 7 bases aligning to TRBD2. Germline CDR1 reads MNHEY; CDR2 reads SVGAGI. With 7 bases clipped from V and 10 bases from J, the junction kept 16 bases outside the gene matches. The CDR3 consists of 15 residues. The CDR3 is CASTSREEPRGEQFF. CDR3 in DNA: TGTGCCAGCACCTCTCGGGAGGAGCCCCGGGGGGAGCAGTTCTTC.

This sequence joins TRBV6-5 and TRBJ2-3; 7 nucleotides match TRBD1. Germline V gene sequence: CDR1 MNHEY, CDR2 SVGAGI. V lost 2 bases, J lost 8 bases, and 10 bases stayed unmatched. This CDR3 spans 15 amino acids. The CDR3 is CASSYERGTVVTQYF. CDR3 DNA: TGTGCCAGCAGTTACGAAAGGGGGACAGTGGTTACGCAGTATTTT.

The chain uses TRBV29-1 and TRBJ2-7; possible D gene TRBD1, 5 bases. The V end was cut by 4 bases, the J end by 3 bases, with 25 bases between. This CDR3 region has 17 residues. From germline, CDR1 is SQVTM and CDR2 ANQGSEA. The CDR3 reads CSVVVVLRRQPLYEQYF. The CDR3, as DNA: TGCAGCGTTGTGGTAGTATTAAGAAGACAGCCACTCTACGAGCAGTACTTC.

The chain couples TRBV18 to TRBJ2-1; 7 nucleotides agree with TRBD1. With 5 bases clipped from V and 3 bases from J, the junction kept 4 bases outside the gene matches. Per germline, CDR1 KGHSH and CDR2 LQKENI. This CDR3 region has 14 residues. The DNA for the CDR3 is TGTGCCAGCTCATGGGGACAGAACTACAATGAGCAGTTCTTC. As protein: CASSWGQNYNEQFF.

V usage is TRBV29-1 and J usage is TRBJ1-1, with D uncertain. Deletions cut 6 bases from V and 1 base from J, with 15 bases between. Germline CDR1 reads SQVTM; CDR2 reads ANQGSEA. The CDR3 sequence is 14 residues long. The CDR3 sequence: CSVRRQYTNTEAFF. Written as DNA, the CDR3 is TGCAGCGTCCGCCGGCAATACACGAACACTGAAGCTTTCTTT.

The rearrangement uses TRBV10-3 and TRBJ1-1, with D perhaps matching TRBD1 (5 bases). V was clipped by 5 bases and J by 8 bases, with 21 bases between them. CDR3 size: 15 residues. Per the germline V gene, CDR1 is ENHRY and CDR2 is SYGVKD. The CDR3 loop is CAISRSTGLRTEAFF. The CDR3 region has the DNA TGTGCCATCAGTCGTAGCACGGGACTCCGAACCGAAGCTTTCTTT.

CDR3 in amino acids: CASSLARRVGRTEAFF. The DNA of the CDR3 is TGTGCCAGCAGCTTAGCGAGGAGGGTGGGGCGGACTGAAGCTTTCTTT. This chain connects TRBV7-2 to TRBJ1-1, with a weak D call TRBD1 (5 bases). Per germline, CDR1 SGHTA and CDR2 FQGNSA. Trimming removed 0 bases at V and 5 bases at J, with 16 bases between. The CDR3 loop spans 16 amino acids. Together with reference TRBV7-2 and TRBJ1-1, the CDR3 gives the full variable domain: GAGVSQSPSNKVTEKGKDVELRCDPISGHTALYWYRQSLGQGLEFLIYFQGNSAPDKSGLPSDRFSAERTGGSVSTLTIQRTQQEDSAVYLCASSLARRVGRTEAFFGQGTRLTVV.

The chain uses TRBV9 and TRBJ1-3; possible D gene TRBD1, 5 bases. V was pared by 0 bases and J by 0 bases, with 7 bases between. This CDR3 spans 15 amino acids. Germline V gene sequence: CDR1 SGDLS, CDR2 YYNGEE. The CDR3 here is CASSVVTGSGNTIYF. DNA of the CDR3: TGTGCCAGCAGCGTAGTAACAGGCTCTGGAAACACCATATATTTT. The full variable domain, its missing parts supplied by reference TRBV9 and TRBJ1-3, is DSGVTQTPKHLITATGQRVTLRCSPRSGDLSVYWYQQSLDQGLQFLIQYYNGEERAKGNILERFSAQQFPDLHSELNLSSLELGDSALYFCASSVVTGSGNTIYFGEGSWLTVV.

The V call is TRBV18, the J call TRBJ2-3, with D perhaps matching TRBD2 (5 bases). The germline V gene encodes CDR1 KGHSH and CDR2 LQKENI. This CDR3 has 15 residues. Trimming stripped 1 base from V and 0 bases from J, with 8 bases between. Written as DNA, the CDR3 is TGTGCCAGCTCACCACGAGCGGCCAGCACAGATACGCAGTATTTT. As protein: CASSPRAASTDTQYF.

The sample holds one count of this clone. V and J are TRBV18 and TRBJ2-7; D is unclear. The CDR3 is 15 residues long. Germline loops: CDR1 KGHSH, CDR2 LQKENI. Trimming removed 3 bases at V and 6 bases at J, with 18 bases between. The CDR3 sequence: CASSPTVELVGEQYF. The CDR3 DNA reads TGTGCCAGCTCACCTACCGTAGAGTTGGTCGGCGAGCAGTACTTC.

The chain links TRBV5-5 to TRBJ1-1; D is uncertain. The germline gives CDR1 SGHKS, CDR2 YYEKEE (reference sequence). The CDR3 sequence is 15 residues long. The ends were cut back, 2 bases at V and 3 bases at J, with 14 bases in the middle. In DNA form, the CDR3 reads TGTGCCAGCAGCTTTCTCGCCCCTACGGACACTGAAGCTTTCTTT. It yields the protein CASSFLAPTDTEAFF.

The genes are TRBV9 and TRBJ2-5; 9 bases are a match to TRBD2. The CDR3 extends over 17 amino acids. V trimming: 0 bases; J trimming: 1 base; junction bases outside the gene matches: 7. Per germline, CDR1 SGDLS and CDR2 YYNGEE. The CDR3 region is CASSVGGSGRFQETQYF. Written as DNA, the CDR3 is TGTGCCAGCAGCGTAGGAGGTAGCGGGAGATTCCAAGAGACCCAGTACTTC.

The chain links TRBV16 to TRBJ2-1; D possibly uses TRBD1 or TRBD2 (5 bases each). V lost 5 bases and J 4 bases, leaving 9 bases between the germline ends. Germline CDR1 KGHSY, CDR2 FQNENV. The CDR3 sequence is 13 residues long. This CDR3 reads CASSVGAYNEQFF. In nucleotides, the CDR3 is TGTGCCAGCAGCGTCGGGGCTTACAATGAGCAGTTCTTC.

J is TRBJ2-5 and V is TRBV25-1; D call uncertain. Germline CDR1 reads MGHDK; CDR2 reads SYGVNS. The CDR3 has 11 amino acids. V was cut by 6 bases and J by 5 bases, with 7 bases left in between. In nucleotides, the CDR3 is TGTGCCAGCAGGGCTGGGGAGACCCAGTACTTC. It translates to CASRAGETQYF.

Remarks on this clone: This specimen includes other DNA sequences encoding the same CDR3. The chain recombines TRBV9 with TRBJ1-1; tentatively, D is TRBD1 (6 bases). The V end lost 2 bases, the J end lost 2 bases, and 13 bases lay between the germline ends. CDR3 length equals 15 residues. Germline V gene sequence: CDR1 SGDLS, CDR2 YYNGEE. This chain's CDR3 is CASSVSGQPNTEAFF. CDR3 in DNA: TGTGCCAGCAGCGTTTCGGGACAACCCAACACTGAAGCTTTCTTT.

The chain combines TRBV18 with TRBJ1-2; possible D gene TRBD1, 6 bases. The CDR3 contains 13 residues. Germline CDR1 reads KGHSH; CDR2 reads LQKENI. V lost 6 bases, J lost 4 bases, and 12 bases lay in between. CDR3 coding DNA: TGTGCCAGCTCGTTAACAGGGTTCTATGGCTACACCTTC. Its translation is CASSLTGFYGYTF.

V is TRBV15 and J is TRBJ2-7; possible D gene TRBD2, 6 bases. Trimming left V 3 bases short and J 10 bases short, with 19 bases between. CDR3 length: 14 amino acids. Germline V gene lookup returns CDR1 LNHNV and CDR2 YYDKDF (reference sequence). CDR3 amino acids: CATSSSWGGGRQYF. For the CDR3, the DNA is TGTGCCACCAGCAGCTCTTGGGGTGGAGGGCGCCAGTACTTC.

J is TRBJ2-3 and V is TRBV11-2; D perhaps matches TRBD2 (6 bases). In germline, CDR1 is SGHAT, CDR2 FQNNGV. CDR3 size: 15 residues. The ends were cut back, 3 bases at V and 8 bases at J, with 18 bases in the middle. CDR3 DNA: TGTGCCAGCAGCTTTTTAGAGGCGGGGAGAGGTACGCAGTATTTT. Residues: CASSFLEAGRGTQYF.

The CDR3 reads CASSLNPLAGTGELFF. In DNA form, the CDR3 reads TGTGCCAGCAGCTTAAACCCCCTAGCGGGAACCGGGGAGCTGTTTTTT. This chain links TRBV7-3 with TRBJ2-2, with 9 positions matching TRBD2. Germline CDR1 SGHTA, CDR2 FQGTGA. The CDR3 has 16 amino acids. The J segment lost 5 bases and the V segment lost 1 base, leaving 5 bases of the junction unmatched.

The V and J genes are TRBV6-6 and TRBJ1-4, with TRBD1 as a possible D gene (6 bases). The germline V gene encodes CDR1 MNHNY and CDR2 SVGAGI (reference sequence). The CDR3 spans 14 residues. Trimming shortened V by 6 bases and J by 4 bases, and 12 bases separated the two germline ends. In nucleotides, the CDR3 is TGTGCCAGCAGCCTTGGGGGGCGTAATGAAAAACTGTTTTTT. Translating it yields CASSLGGRNEKLFF.

The chain recombines TRBV30 with TRBJ2-7; D may be TRBD2 (5 bases). This CDR3 comprises 12 residues. The V and J ends lost 5 bases and 5 bases respectively, with 13 bases between them. Germline V gene sequence: CDR1 GTSNPN, CDR2 SVGIG (reference sequence). The CDR3 sequence: CAWGSTGNEQYF. Written as DNA, the CDR3 is TGTGCCTGGGGTAGCACGGGAAACGAGCAGTACTTC.